This T cell receptor (beta chain) was obtained from a study of blood T cell repertoires in COVID-19. Study-wide background: The study drew acute and convalescent COVID-19 samples from the United States, Italy and Spain. Sample material is recorded as cDNA or gDNA derived from T cells, B-cell-depleted T cells, or PBMCs.

The V gene lost 3 bases and the J gene lost 4 bases, with 12 bases spanning the gap. The CDR3 extends over 14 amino acids. Germline V gene sequence: CDR1 SGHTA, CDR2 FQGNSA. The method was immunoSEQ multiplex PCR; TCRdb's version includes in-frame clones alone and lacks a portion of them. The sample shows about 39,000 clones, about nine tenths of them seen only once. This TCR was sampled from a man between 45 and 60 years old with active COVID-19. The sample was peripheral blood. V usage is TRBV7-2 and J usage is TRBJ1-2, with D tentatively TRBD1 (6 bases). CDR3 residues: CASSFTGTIYGYTF. In DNA form, the CDR3 reads TGTGCCAGCAGCTTTACCGGGACAATCTATGGCTACACCTTC.